The 28 T cell receptor beta chains below all came from one sample that was sequenced in a study of shared clonotypes between healthy human individuals. Assay: immunoSEQ multiplex PCR; the TCRdb copy retains only in-frame clones and omits some. The sample consists of about 2.4 million clones, just over 90% of them appearing once. The sample consisted of naive CD4+ T cells sorted from blood. The sample's subset: CD45RA+ positively selected. The receptor set was obtained from a man younger than 35 in good health.

The chain recombines TRBV6-5 with TRBJ1-3; tentative D call: TRBD1 (6 bases). Looked up from germline, CDR1 is MNHEY and CDR2 is SVGAGI. V shed 0 bases and J shed 2 bases, with 11 bases lying between them. The length of the CDR3 is 16 residues. The CDR3 protein is CASSYSGAPPGNTIYF. Written as DNA, the CDR3 is TGTGCCAGCAGTTACTCGGGGGCACCTCCTGGAAACACCATATATTTT.

Only a few counts were recorded for this clone. The chain recombines TRBV7-3 with TRBJ1-1; D is possibly TRBD1 (5 bases). V dropped 5 bases and J dropped 1 base, with 8 bases sitting between them. The germline gives CDR1 SGHTA, CDR2 FQGTGA. The CDR3 contains 13 residues. The CDR3 coding sequence is TGTGCCAGCAGCGCTGGGACGAACACTGAAGCTTTCTTT. As protein: CASSAGTNTEAFF.

A remark on this clone: A junction end diverges from the germline sequence, so it may reflect a read error. The chain joins TRBV7-2 to TRBJ2-7; the match to TRBD2 covers 9 bases. Germline V gene lookup returns CDR1 SGHTA and CDR2 FQGNSA. This CDR3 has 18 residues. CDR3 nucleotides: TGTGCCAGCAGCCTAGCCACTAGCGGGTCTAGGAGCTCCTACGAGCAGTACTTC. It yields the protein CASSLATSGSRSSYEQYF.

The chain uses TRBV5-6 and TRBJ1-2, with 11 nucleotides matching TRBD1. Per germline, CDR1 SGHDT and CDR2 YYEEEE. This CDR3 has 15 amino acids. With V trimmed by 0 bases and J by 6 bases, 4 bases remained unmatched. The CDR3 DNA reads as TGTGCCAGCAGCTTGGTCGGGACAGGGGGTAATGGCTACACCTTC. Protein product: CASSLVGTGGNGYTF.

The rearrangement uses TRBV5-1 and TRBJ2-7, with TRBD1 as a possible D gene (6 bases). This CDR3 is 15 amino acids long. V lost 0 bases, J lost 0 bases, and 10 bases lay in between. Per the germline V gene, CDR1 is SGHRS and CDR2 is YFSETQ. The chain's CDR3 is CASSLGGQSSYEQYF. CDR3 DNA: TGCGCCAGCAGCTTGGGCGGACAGAGCTCCTACGAGCAGTACTTC.

The chain couples TRBV18 to TRBJ1-2; 12 bases match TRBD1. Per germline, CDR1 KGHSH and CDR2 LQKENI. After removal of 3 bases from V and 4 bases from J, the junction contained 6 bases not matched to a gene. The CDR3 extends over 16 amino acids. As DNA, the CDR3 is TGTGCCAGCTCACCCGGGACAGGGGGCATGGGCTATGGCTACACCTTC. Its translation is CASSPGTGGMGYGYTF.

V usage is TRBV7-9 and J usage is TRBJ2-1; 7 positions agree with TRBD2. J was trimmed by 8 bases and V by 2 bases; bases with no gene match: 6. Germline CDR1 is SEHNR and CDR2 is FQNEAQ (reference sequence). This CDR3 region has 14 residues. The CDR3 protein is CASSLLGGLHEQFF. The CDR3 DNA reads as TGTGCCAGCAGCTTACTCGGGGGACTACATGAGCAGTTCTTC.

This clone was seen only once. This chain joins TRBV5-1 and TRBJ2-2, with 9 bases that match TRBD1. Trimming took 2 bases from V and 6 from J; bases not matched to a gene: 8. CDR1 is SGHRS and CDR2 is YFSETQ in the germline V gene. The CDR3 totals 16 residues. The CDR3, as DNA: TGCGCCAGCAGCTTTGGAGCGACAGGGGGTTCCGGGGAGCTGTTTTTT. It codes for CASSFGATGGSGELFF.

V is TRBV5-4 and J is TRBJ2-3; 7 nucleotides match TRBD2. The CDR3 covers 18 residues. CDR1 and CDR2 (germline): SGHNT, YYREEE (reference sequence). J was trimmed by 6 bases and V by 3 bases; bases with no gene match: 19. The CDR3 protein is CASSWGVPGTIGSDTQYF. The CDR3 DNA follows: TGTGCCAGCAGCTGGGGGGTTCCCGGGACTATAGGATCCGATACGCAGTATTTT.

V and J are TRBV7-2 and TRBJ1-1, with D perhaps matching TRBD1 (6 bases). The CDR3 sequence is 14 residues long. CDR1 SGHTA and CDR2 FQGNSA come from the germline V gene. Trimming shortened V by 5 bases and J by 4 bases, and 14 bases separated the two germline ends. The CDR3 sequence is CASSLWGGGTEAFF. The CDR3 DNA reads TGTGCCAGCAGCCTGTGGGGGGGCGGCACTGAAGCTTTCTTT.

The V gene is TRBV4-1, the J gene TRBJ1-5, with D possibly matching TRBD1 (5 bases). Germline V gives CDR1 MGHRA, CDR2 YSYEKL. This CDR3 has 17 amino acids. Trimming took 3 bases from V and 0 from J, leaving 15 bases between them. CDR3: CASSQEVGVISNQPQHF. For the CDR3, the DNA is TGCGCCAGCAGCCAGGAGGTGGGGGTAATTAGCAATCAGCCCCAGCATTTT.

The gene calls are TRBV7-8 and TRBJ2-5; D could derive from TRBD1 or TRBD2 (5 bases each). CDR3 length equals 19 residues. Germline V gene data show CDR1 as SGHVS and CDR2 as FQNEAQ. Trimming took 5 bases from V and 6 from J, leaving 31 bases between them. The CDR3 sequence is CASSRRPIVLRDQKKTQYF. DNA for the CDR3: TGTGCCAGCAGCCGGCGCCCAATTGTCCTCCGGGACCAAAAAAAGACCCAGTACTTC.

This chain connects TRBV5-1 to TRBJ2-1; TRBD2 is a possible D gene (5 bases). The V end was cut by 4 bases, the J end by 6 bases, with 11 bases between. The germline CDR1 and CDR2 sequences are SGHRS and YFSETQ. The CDR3 runs 13 residues. CDR3 coding DNA: TGCGCCAGCAGCCCCACACTAGGCAATGAGCAGTTCTTC. Amino acids: CASSPTLGNEQFF.

The V call is TRBV7-2, the J call TRBJ2-5; a weak D match, TRBD1 (6 bases). V lost 5 bases and J lost 6, with 13 bases in between. This CDR3 contains 13 residues. Germline CDR1 is SGHTA and CDR2 is FQGNSA. The CDR3 DNA sequence: TGTGCCAGCAGCACGGGACAACAAAAGACCCAGTACTTC. Its protein is CASSTGQQKTQYF.

This chain joins TRBV30 and TRBJ1-5; D unresolved. With 1 base removed from V and 7 bases from J, the gap between germline ends came to 17 bases. The germline CDR1 and CDR2 sequences are GTSNPN and SVGIG (reference sequence). The CDR3 sequence is 15 residues long. The CDR3 sequence: CAWSARGWARQPQHF. The CDR3 nucleotides are TGTGCCTGGAGTGCCCGAGGGTGGGCTCGACAGCCCCAGCATTTT.

DNA of the CDR3: TGTGCCTACAGGGACTACAATGAGCAGTTCTTC. This translates into CAYRDYNEQFF. The genes are TRBV30 and TRBJ2-1, with a possible D match to TRBD1 (6 bases). The CDR3 contains 11 residues. Germline V gives CDR1 GTSNPN, CDR2 SVGIG (reference sequence). Trimming left V 7 bases short and J 3 bases short, with 7 bases between.

V and J are TRBV5-8 and TRBJ1-6, with D uncertain. Trimming removed 0 bases from V and 0 bases from J, with 7 bases in between. The CDR3 loop spans 16 amino acids. Germline V gene data show CDR1 as SGHTS and CDR2 as YDEGEE. The CDR3 here is CASSLVTNSYNSPLHF. The CDR3 nucleotides are TGTGCCAGCAGCTTGGTCACTAACTCCTATAATTCACCCCTCCACTTT.

The chain joins TRBV5-1 to TRBJ2-7; 8 bases map to TRBD2. The CDR3 consists of 16 residues. The trim removed 0 bases at V and 5 bases at J, leaving 10 bases unmatched. Germline CDR1 reads SGHRS; CDR2 reads YFSETQ. CDR3 nucleotide sequence: TGCGCCAGCAGCTTGGCGGCGGGGGGAGGCGAAAACGAGCAGTACTTC. Translated, it gives CASSLAAGGGENEQYF.

V and J are TRBV10-3 and TRBJ1-6, with D maybe TRBD1 (6 bases). Germline V gene sequence: CDR1 ENHRY, CDR2 SYGVKD. The CDR3 is 14 amino acids. The V end lost 11 bases, the J end lost 0 bases, and 11 bases lay between the germline ends. CDR3 sequence: CAAGVSSYNSPLHF. The CDR3 region has the DNA TGTGCCGCAGGGGTTAGCTCCTATAATTCACCCCTCCACTTT.

The sample holds one count of this clone. The chain links TRBV16 to TRBJ2-7; 13 nucleotides match TRBD2. Germline V lookup: CDR1 KGHSY, CDR2 FQNENV. After removal of 5 bases from V and 4 bases from J, the junction contained 5 bases not matched to a gene. The CDR3 runs to 15 residues. CDR3 loop: CASSAGTSGIYEQYF. CDR3 bases: TGTGCCAGCAGCGCCGGGACTAGCGGGATTTACGAGCAGTACTTC.

This clone was seen only once. The rearrangement links TRBV10-3 to TRBJ2-5, with D maybe TRBD2 (6 bases). The J call is doubtful: the DNA matches TRBJ2-7 better. Looked up from germline, CDR1 is ENHRY and CDR2 is SYGVKD. This CDR3 has 13 residues. The CDR3 DNA reads as TGTGCCATCAGTGGTCGCGGGATGGACGAGCAGTACTTC. Translating it yields CAISGRGMDEQYF.

The chain joins TRBV28 to TRBJ1-2, with a possible D match to TRBD1 (6 bases). The CDR3 spans 14 residues. The germline gives CDR1 MDHEN, CDR2 SYDVKM. V was clipped by 7 bases and J by 4 bases, with 16 bases between them. The CDR3 DNA reads as TGTGCCAGCACGACCGGGACAACTCTCTATGGCTACACCTTC. Protein sequence: CASTTGTTLYGYTF.

In DNA, the CDR3 is TGTGCCAGTAGTATAGAGCCGGGACACCCGAGGGACTATGGCTACACCTTC. The encoded protein is CASSIEPGHPRDYGYTF. The rearrangement joins TRBV19 to TRBJ1-2; D perhaps matches TRBD1 (6 bases). Germline assignment: CDR1 LNHDA and CDR2 SQIVND (reference sequence). Trimming removed 0 bases from V and 3 bases from J, with 17 bases in between. CDR3 length: 17 amino acids.

The chain employs TRBV5-1 and TRBJ2-7; TRBD1 matches 11 bases. The V segment lost 4 bases and the J segment 3 bases; nucleotides outside the gene matches: 6. Looked up from germline, CDR1 is SGHRS and CDR2 is YFSETQ. The length of the CDR3 is 15 residues. This CDR3 reads CASSNGTGGSYEQYF. CDR3 sequence (DNA): TGCGCCAGCAGCAACGGGACAGGGGGTAGCTACGAGCAGTACTTC. The complete variable domain, with remaining parts taken from reference TRBV5-1 and TRBJ2-7, reads KAGVTQTPRYLIKTRGQQVTLSCSPISGHRSVSWYQQTPGQGLQFLFEYFSETQRNKGNFPGRFSGRQFSNSRSEMNVSTLELGDSALYLCASSNGTGGSYEQYFGPGTRLTVT.

This rearrangement joins TRBV7-2 to TRBJ1-6; D is unresolved. The CDR3 spans 12 residues. Germline loops: CDR1 SGHTA, CDR2 FQGNSA. V lost 5 bases and J lost 4, with 3 bases in between. The CDR3 region has the DNA TGTGCCAGCAGCCAATATAATTCACCCCTCCACTTT. Translated: CASSQYNSPLHF.

This chain links TRBV7-2 with TRBJ2-7; possible D gene TRBD1, 5 bases. The CDR3 runs to 13 residues. V gave up 0 bases and J gave up 9 bases, with 12 bases separating them. Germline V lookup: CDR1 SGHTA, CDR2 FQGNSA. This chain's CDR3 is CASSLAGAKGQYF. CDR3 nucleotide sequence: TGTGCCAGCAGCTTAGCAGGGGCTAAGGGGCAGTACTTC.

The chain combines TRBV2 with TRBJ2-5, with D perhaps TRBD2 (5 bases). V lost 6 bases and J 2 bases, leaving 10 bases between the germline ends. Germline values: CDR1 SNHLY, CDR2 FYNNEI. CDR3 length: 13 residues. DNA for the CDR3: TGTGCCAGCAGGAGCCCGGGGCAAGAGACCCAGTACTTC. Amino acids: CASRSPGQETQYF.

This sequence joins TRBV27 and TRBJ2-7; D gene ambiguous. Trimming took off 5 bases at V and 5 bases at J, with 4 bases between the two ends. Germline V lookup: CDR1 MNHEY, CDR2 SMNVEV (reference sequence). The CDR3 consists of 10 residues. This CDR3 is CASSVNEQYF. In DNA form, the CDR3 reads TGTGCCAGCAGTGTTAACGAGCAGTACTTC.